These T cell receptor beta chains were read from a single sample in a study of blood T cell repertoires in COVID-19. The repertoire was sequenced with immunoSEQ multiplex PCR; TCRdb's copy has only in-frame clones and lacks some. The top ten clones hold nearly 3% of a sample with 130,000 to 150,000 clones, around four fifths of them seen once. Sequencing was done on a sample of peripheral blood. The receptors come from a woman aged 40 to 49 with active or convalescent COVID-19. CDR3s include the opening cysteine and the closing phenylalanine or tryptophan. The D gene is left open where the match is weak. Part of the rows lack a size; the others show once, few, many or a class for expanded clones.

TRBV28,NA,NA,TRBJ2-1,TGTGCCAGCAGTTTAAGGGCCATTGGGGCAGGGTTGCACAATGAGCAGTTCTTC,CASSLRAIGAGLHNEQFF
TRBV6-5,TRBD2,NA,TRBJ2-3,TGTGCCAGCAGTCGGGGACTACCCACAGATACGCAGTATTTT,CASSRGLPTDTQYF
TRBV5-5,TRBD1,once,TRBJ2-5,TGTGCCAGCAGCGACAGGGTTGGCGAGACCCAGTACTTC,CASSDRVGETQYF
TRBV11-2,NA,NA,TRBJ2-2,TGTGCCAGCAGCCCCGGGCACCGGGGCACCGGGGAGCTGTTTTTT,CASSPGHRGTGELFF
TRBV29-1,NA,NA,TRBJ1-1,TGCAGCGTTGGAGGGAGGAACACTGAAGCTTTCTTT,CSVGGRNTEAFF
TRBV10-2,TRBD1,NA,TRBJ1-2,TGCGCCAGCAGTGAGTCGGGACAGCAATATAACTATGGCTACACCTTC,CASSESGQQYNYGYTF
TRBV7-2,TRBD1,NA,TRBJ1-4,TGTGCCAGCAGCTTAGACAGGGGGCCTGAGGAAAAACTGTTTTTT,CASSLDRGPEEKLFF
TRBV10-2,TRBD1,NA,TRBJ2-7,TGCGCCAGCAACCAGGGGGCCGAGCAGTACTTC,CASNQGAEQYF
TRBV27,NA,NA,TRBJ2-7,TGTGCCAGCAGTTTAGGGAGATACTACGAGCAGTACTTC,CASSLGRYYEQYF
TRBV5-8,NA,few,TRBJ1-5,TGTGCCAGCAGCTTGGCCCTTCAGCCCCAGCATTTT,CASSLALQPQHF
TRBV5-1,NA,NA,TRBJ1-1,TGCGCCAGCAGCTTGGCGGGGATGAACACTGAAGCTTTCTTT,CASSLAGMNTEAFF
TRBV6-5,TRBD2,NA,TRBJ2-1,TGTGCCAGCAGTTACTCTCTAGCGGGGGGGTACAATGAGCAGTTCTTC,CASSYSLAGGYNEQFF
TRBV6-6,TRBD1,NA,TRBJ1-1,TGTGCCAGCAGTTACACCGACAGGGGTGAAGCTTTCTTT,CASSYTDRGEAFF
TRBV2,NA,NA,TRBJ1-2,TGTGCCAGCAGTGAAGCAGGCGGCCAGAACTATGGCTACACCTTC,CASSEAGGQNYGYTF
TRBV27,NA,NA,TRBJ1-1,TGTGCCAGCAGTTGGGCCGGAGGGAACACTGAAGCTTTCTTT,CASSWAGGNTEAFF
TRBV19,TRBD2,NA,TRBJ2-5,TGTGCCAGTAGTACGGCCTTTTTCCTCCGGGGGGAAGAGACCCAGTACTTC,CASSTAFFLRGEETQYF
TRBV18,TRBD1,NA,TRBJ1-5,TGTGCCAGCTCACCATTTCCTCACAGGGGGCCCAATCAGCCCCAGCATTTT,CASSPFPHRGPNQPQHF
TRBV30,TRBD1,NA,TRBJ1-6,TGTGCCTGGAGGGTGACAGGGGGCAGTTCACCCCTCCACTTT,CAWRVTGGSSPLHF
TRBV18,TRBD1,NA,TRBJ2-7,TGTGCCAGCTCACCTCAGACAGGGGGGTACGAGCAGTACTTC,CASSPQTGGYEQYF
TRBV5-1,NA,NA,TRBJ2-2,TGCGCCAGCAGCTTGGACAGTCGGGAAGGCACCGGGGAGCTGTTTTTT,CASSLDSREGTGELFF
TRBV4-1,TRBD2,NA,TRBJ2-1,TGCGCCAGCAGCCCCGAAACCGGGACTAGCTTCGGCTTTGAGCAGTTCTTC,CASSPETGTSFGFEQFF
TRBV19,NA,NA,TRBJ2-2,TGTGCCAGTAAAAGGGGGACGGGAAACACCGGGGAGCTGTTTTTT,CASKRGTGNTGELFF
TRBV19,TRBD1,NA,TRBJ1-5,TGTGCCAGTGGGCAGGGGGCGCGGGGAGGTCAGCCCCAGCATTTT,CASGQGARGGQPQHF
TRBV28,NA,NA,TRBJ2-3,TGTGCCAGCAGTTTGAGCATCTTTCAGGGCCCCACCCCCACAGATACGCAGTATTTT,CASSLSIFQGPTPTDTQYF
TRBV15,TRBD1,NA,TRBJ1-5,TGTGCCACCAGCCGCTTTACAGGGGTGAGCAATCAGCCCCAGCATTTT,CATSRFTGVSNQPQHF
TRBV28,NA,NA,TRBJ2-7,TGTGCCAGCAGTCCCGCCTACGAGCAGTACTTC,CASSPAYEQYF
TRBV6-1,TRBD1,NA,TRBJ1-2,TGTGCCAGCAGTGAATTAGGGACAGGGTATGGCTACACCTTC,CASSELGTGYGYTF
TRBV5-6,NA,NA,TRBJ2-4,TGTGCCAGCAGCTGGAGGACTTCTTCCATAGCCAAAAACATTCAGTACTTC,CASSWRTSSIAKNIQYF
TRBV2,NA,NA,TRBJ1-1,TGTGCCAGCAGTAACGGGATTGAAGCTTTCTTT,CASSNGIEAFF
TRBV9,TRBD1,NA,TRBJ1-1,TGTGCCAGCAGCCCTCCCGGGACAGGGCGAGGGAACACTGAAGCTTTCTTT,CASSPPGTGRGNTEAFF
TRBV28,TRBD1,NA,TRBJ2-3,TGTGCCAGCAGTTCCCCGGGACAGAACTCGGATACGCAGTATTTT,CASSSPGQNSDTQYF